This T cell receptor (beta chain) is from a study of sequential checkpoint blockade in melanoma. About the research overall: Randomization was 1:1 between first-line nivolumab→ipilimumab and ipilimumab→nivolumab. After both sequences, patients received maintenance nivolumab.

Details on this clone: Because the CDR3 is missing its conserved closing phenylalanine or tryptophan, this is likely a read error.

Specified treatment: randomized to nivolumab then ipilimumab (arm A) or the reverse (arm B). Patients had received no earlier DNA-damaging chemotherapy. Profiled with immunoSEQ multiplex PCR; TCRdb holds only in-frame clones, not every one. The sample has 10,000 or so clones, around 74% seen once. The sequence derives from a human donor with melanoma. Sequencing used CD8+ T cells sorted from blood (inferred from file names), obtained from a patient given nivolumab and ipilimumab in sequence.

The CDR3 sequence: CASSVGGPNTEAFS. The CDR3 DNA follows: TGTGCCAGTAGTGTGGGGGGACCGAACACTGAAGCTTTCTCT. The chain has TRBV19 and TRBJ1-1; a possible D gene is TRBD1 (5 bases). The CDR3 consists of 14 residues. The V end was cut by 5 bases, the J end by 1 base, with 11 bases between. Germline CDR1 LNHDA, CDR2 SQIVND (reference sequence).